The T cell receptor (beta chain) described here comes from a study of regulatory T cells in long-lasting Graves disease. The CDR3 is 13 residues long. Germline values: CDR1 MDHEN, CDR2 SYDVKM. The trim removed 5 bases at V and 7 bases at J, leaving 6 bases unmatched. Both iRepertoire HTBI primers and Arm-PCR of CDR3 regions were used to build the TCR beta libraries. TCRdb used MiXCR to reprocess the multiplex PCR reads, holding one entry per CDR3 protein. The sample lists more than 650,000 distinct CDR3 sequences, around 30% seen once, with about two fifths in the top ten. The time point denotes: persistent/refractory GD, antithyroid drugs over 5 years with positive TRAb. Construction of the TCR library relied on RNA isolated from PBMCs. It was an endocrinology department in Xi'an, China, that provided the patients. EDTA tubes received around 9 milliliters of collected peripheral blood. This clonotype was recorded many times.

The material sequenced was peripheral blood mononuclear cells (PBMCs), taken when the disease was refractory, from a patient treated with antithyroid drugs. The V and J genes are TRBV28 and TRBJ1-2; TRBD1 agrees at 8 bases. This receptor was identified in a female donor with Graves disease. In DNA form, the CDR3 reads TGTGCCAGCAGTGTCCAGGGGGCGCCTGGCTACACCTTC. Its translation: CASSVQGAPGYTF.